This TCR beta chain was identified in a study of CD8 T cells in Susac syndrome. Fulfillment of recently defined diagnostic criteria for definite or probable disease was shown by the patients with Susac syndrome. An input of roughly 0.5 to 1 ug of RNA was subjected to reverse transcription using random hexamers. TCRdb redid the calling of the immunoSEQ multiplex PCR reads with MiXCR, one entry per CDR3 protein. This table has 200,000 to 300,000 distinct CDR3 sequences, less than 96% appearing once. The CDR3 has 14 residues. Unmatched junction bases numbered 9, after V lost 6 bases and J lost 2 bases. CDR1 DFQATT and CDR2 SNEGSKA come from the germline V gene (reference sequence).

Sequencing was done on a sample of CD4+ T cells from PBMCs. V is TRBV20-1 and J is TRBJ2-7; 8 bases map to TRBD1. The TCR originated in a human donor with Susac syndrome. CDR3 region: CSAADRGGPYEQYF. In nucleotides, the CDR3 is TGCAGTGCAGCCGACAGGGGCGGACCCTACGAGCAGTACTTC.